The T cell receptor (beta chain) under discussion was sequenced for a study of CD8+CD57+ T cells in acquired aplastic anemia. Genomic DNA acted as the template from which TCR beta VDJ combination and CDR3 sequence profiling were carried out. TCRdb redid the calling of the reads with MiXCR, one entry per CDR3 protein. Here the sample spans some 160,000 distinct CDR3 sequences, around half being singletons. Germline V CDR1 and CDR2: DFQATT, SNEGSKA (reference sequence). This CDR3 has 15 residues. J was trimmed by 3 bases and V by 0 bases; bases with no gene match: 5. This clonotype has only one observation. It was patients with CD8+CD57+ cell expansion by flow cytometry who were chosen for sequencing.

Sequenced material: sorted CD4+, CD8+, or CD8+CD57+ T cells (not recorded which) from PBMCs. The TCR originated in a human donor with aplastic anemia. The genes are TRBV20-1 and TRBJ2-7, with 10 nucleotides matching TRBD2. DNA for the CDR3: TGCAGTGCTAGAGACGTAGCGGGAGGATACTACGAGCAGTACTTC. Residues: CSARDVAGGYYEQYF.